The clone carrying this TCR beta chain appeared a few times. Its antigen is not identified. From the reads, TCRdb called clonotypes with MiXCR, one entry per CDR3 protein. The data show some 940,000 distinct CDR3 sequences, approximately 31% seen once. This record belongs to a study of T cell repertoires in cytomegalovirus infection. About the study: CMV infection plus the matching HLA type was flagged by public TCR beta signatures.

CDR1 MDHEN and CDR2 SYDVKM come from the germline V gene. The germline V and J ends were trimmed by 10 bases and 4 bases, with 13 bases remaining between them. There are 12 residues in the CDR3. Study conclusions and caveats: The ex vivo response was dominated by HLA-C-restricted CMV-specific TCR beta clonotypes.

The sample here was cultured CD8+ T cells from PBMCs, taken from culture after CMV antigen stimulation. The chain employs TRBV28 and TRBJ1-1; weak D call: TRBD1 (5 bases). This clonotype was sampled from a human donor in good health (CMV status not recorded). Some clones in this sample may be carry-over from other donors' samples. This CDR3 is CATLWGFTEAFF. Written as DNA, the CDR3 is TGTGCCACCCTTTGGGGCTTCACTGAAGCTTTCTTT.